The entry below describes one TCR beta chain. The data stem from a study of OX40 agonist ivuxolimab in advanced cancers. Germline CDR1 reads LNHDA; CDR2 reads SQIVND (reference sequence). This CDR3 is 13 amino acids long. V was shortened by 10 bases and J by 3 bases, with 16 bases between the two germline ends. Profiling relied on immunoSEQ multiplex PCR, and the TCRdb table lists in-frame clones only, not all of them. The sample includes around 41,000 clones, around 81% of them seen just once. Material: CD4+ or CD8+ T cells sorted from blood, obtained in a trial of the OX40 agonist ivuxolimab. The TCR sequence derives from an adult with an advanced solid tumor such as melanoma, head and neck, liver or kidney cancer. J is TRBJ2-7 and V is TRBV19; D might be TRBD1 or TRBD2, each matching 5 bases. CDR3 DNA: TGTGCCACCAACGATCTGGGGGACTACGAGCAGTACTTC. Encoded protein: CATNDLGDYEQYF.